These 9 T cell receptor beta chains were sequenced from one sample in a study of early T cells in non-severe SARS-CoV-2 infection. Each CDR3 protein gets one entry after TCRdb re-called the 5' RACE reads with MiXCR. The sample holds more than 45,000 distinct CDR3 sequences, 13% seen once. Sequences were obtained from whole blood. The source is an adult who was a healthcare worker with PCR-confirmed SARS-CoV-2 infection or an uninfected control (not recorded which).

The chain is built from TRBV28 and TRBJ1-4; 10 bases map to TRBD1. CDR3 length equals 13 residues. Germline CDR1 and CDR2: MDHEN and SYDVKM. V lost 7 bases, J lost 7 bases, and 3 bases stayed unmatched. Here the CDR3 reads CASMTGGSEKLFF. The CDR3 DNA sequence: TGTGCCAGCATGACAGGGGGCAGTGAAAAACTGTTTTTT.

The chain links TRBV20-1 to TRBJ2-1; the match to TRBD2 covers 13 bases. The germline V gene has CDR1 DFQATT and CDR2 SNEGSKA (reference sequence). The CDR3 is 16 amino acids. Losses at the gene ends were 0 bases for V and 4 bases for J; bases not matched to a gene: 3. CDR3 coding DNA: TGCAGTGCTAGAGATCTGGGACTAGCGGGGTACAATGAGCAGTTCTTC. As protein: CSARDLGLAGYNEQFF.

The CDR3 sequence: CASSSSRHSPLHF. The CDR3 DNA is TGTGCCAGCAGTTCCAGTAGGCATTCACCCCTCCACTTT. This chain links TRBV27 with TRBJ1-6; D is ambiguous. V shed 4 bases and J shed 8 bases, with 9 bases lying between them. This CDR3 spans 13 amino acids. Germline values: CDR1 MNHEY, CDR2 SMNVEV (reference sequence).

This clonotype has at least ten counts. The chain combines TRBV4-2 with TRBJ1-2; 9 bases map to TRBD1. In germline, CDR1 is LGHNA, CDR2 YNFKEQ. The CDR3 loop spans 15 amino acids. J lost 5 bases, V lost 0 bases, and 4 bases had no gene match. CDR3 sequence (DNA): TGTGCCAGCAGCCAAGACCCAGGGACAGGGTATGGCTACACCTTC. Its protein is CASSQDPGTGYGYTF.

The sample holds many counts of this clonotype. The V gene is TRBV5-1, the J gene TRBJ1-6, with TRBD1 matching over 8 bases. This CDR3 is built from 15 residues. CDR1 SGHRS and CDR2 YFSETQ come from the germline V gene. The trim removed 0 bases at V and 9 bases at J, leaving 5 bases unmatched. CDR3 sequence reads: CASSLAAGGSSPLHF. Here the CDR3 DNA reads TGCGCCAGCAGCTTGGCGGCAGGGGGCAGTTCACCCCTCCACTTT.

This clonotype was observed a handful of times. This sequence joins TRBV24-1 and TRBJ1-1; the match to TRBD1 covers 7 bases. J lost 9 bases, V lost 3 bases, and 3 bases had no gene match. The CDR3 has 12 residues. CDR1 is KGHDR, CDR2 SFDVKD, per germline. As DNA, the CDR3 is TGTGCCACCAGTGATGCCAGGGGGAAAGCTTTCTTT. Its protein product is CATSDARGKAFF.

This clonotype appeared a few times. The chain has TRBV29-1 and TRBJ2-1; TRBD2 agrees at 7 bases. The CDR3 is 14 amino acids. The germline gives CDR1 SQVTM, CDR2 ANQGSEA. V lost 6 bases and J lost 4; bases outside the gene matches: 9. Written as DNA, the CDR3 is TGCAGCGTGAGCGGGATTCATTCTTACAATGAGCAGTTCTTC. Protein sequence: CSVSGIHSYNEQFF.

This sequence joins TRBV3-1 and TRBJ1-2, with D unresolved. CDR1 and CDR2 from the germline V gene are LGHDT and YNNKEL (reference sequence). Trimming took off 2 bases at V and 7 bases at J, with 8 bases between the two ends. The CDR3 consists of 12 residues. The CDR3 nucleotides are TGTGCCAGCAGCCAAAGTTTAGGTGGCTACACCTTC. As protein: CASSQSLGGYTF.

At least ten counts were recorded for this clonotype. The rearrangement uses TRBV28 and TRBJ1-2; D is unclear. Germline values: CDR1 MDHEN, CDR2 SYDVKM. The germline V and J ends were trimmed by 3 bases and 1 base, with 3 bases remaining between them. CDR3 size: 12 residues. The CDR3 here is CASSFYNYGYTF. The CDR3 DNA follows: TGTGCCAGCAGTTTCTATAACTATGGCTACACCTTC.